The 24 T cell receptor beta chains presented below share a single source sample, sequenced in a study of blood T cell repertoires in COVID-19. Only in-frame clones appear in the TCRdb table, and some are missing; sequencing was by immunoSEQ multiplex PCR. The profile shows approximately 300,000 clones, roughly 87% of them singletons. The sequenced material came from peripheral blood. Every receptor here comes from a man younger than 30 with active or convalescent COVID-19.

V is TRBV4-3 and J is TRBJ1-2; perhaps TRBD1 as D (6 bases). Trimming left V 4 bases short and J 8 bases short, with 20 bases between. The CDR3 spans 15 residues. Germline V CDR1 and CDR2: LGHNA, YSLEER. The CDR3 DNA follows: TGCGCCAGCAGCCCTCGGACAGCGCGCCTAAGGGGCTACACCTTC. This codes for CASSPRTARLRGYTF.

The chain has TRBV21-1 and TRBJ1-4. TRBV21-1 is termed a pseudogene. This CDR3 is built from 14 residues. In DNA, the CDR3 is TGTGCTTCAACCTGGGGCAGGGAGGTAGAAAAACTGTTTTTT. Translating gives CASTWGREVEKLFF.

The count of this clone is one. For the CDR3, the DNA is TGCGCCAGCCCTGGGACAGGTCGACCCCTTGCTAACTATGGCTACACCTTC. Translating gives CASPGTGRPLANYGYTF. The chain uses TRBV5-1 and TRBJ1-2; 8 bases map to TRBD1. Trimming at V came to 7 bases and at J to 0 bases, leaving 14 bases not matched to a gene. The CDR3 runs to 17 residues. Per the germline V gene, CDR1 is SGHRS and CDR2 is YFSETQ. The full variable domain, its missing parts supplied by reference TRBV5-1 and TRBJ1-2, is KAGVTQTPRYLIKTRGQQVTLSCSPISGHRSVSWYQQTPGQGLQFLFEYFSETQRNKGNFPGRFSGRQFSNSRSEMNVSTLELGDSALYLCASPGTGRPLANYGYTFGSGTRLTVV.

J is TRBJ2-1 and V is TRBV27, with TRBD2 matching 12 bases. V was clipped by 7 bases and J by 0 bases; unmatched bases: 7. Germline CDR1 is MNHEY and CDR2 is SMNVEV (reference sequence). The CDR3 runs 17 residues. CDR3 bases: TGTGCCAGCAAACAAGGACTAGCGGGGATCTCCTACAATGAGCAGTTCTTC. Translating gives CASKQGLAGISYNEQFF.

V and J are TRBV5-1 and TRBJ2-7; the D gene is possibly TRBD1 (6 bases). V was trimmed by 0 bases and J by 3 bases, leaving 16 bases between them. The CDR3 sequence is 16 residues long. The germline V gene encodes CDR1 SGHRS and CDR2 YFSETQ. The CDR3: CASSLAASRGVYEQYF. In DNA, the CDR3 is TGCGCCAGCAGCTTGGCCGCGTCCAGGGGAGTCTACGAGCAGTACTTC.

This chain links TRBV9 with TRBJ2-2; TRBD1 might be the D (6 bases). The CDR3 runs 14 residues. Trimming stripped 4 bases from V and 6 bases from J, with 13 bases between. Germline V gene lookup returns CDR1 SGDLS and CDR2 YYNGEE. The CDR3 DNA is TGTGCCAGCAGCATCACAGGGTTCGCCGGGGAGCTGTTTTTT. Amino acids: CASSITGFAGELFF.

The chain joins TRBV29-1 to TRBJ2-3; 11 nucleotides match TRBD2. This CDR3 comprises 17 residues. Trimming removed 5 bases from V and 0 bases from J; junction bases left unmatched: 10. In germline, CDR1 is SQVTM, CDR2 ANQGSEA. This chain's CDR3 is CSVTPLAGASSTDTQYF. The CDR3 nucleotides are TGCAGCGTTACTCCACTAGCGGGGGCCAGTAGCACAGATACGCAGTATTTT.

Only one count was recorded for this clone. The rearrangement links TRBV7-2 to TRBJ2-3; 10 positions agree with TRBD2. Germline CDR1 is SGHTA and CDR2 is FQGNSA. J lost 6 bases, V lost 5 bases, and 14 bases had no gene match. The CDR3 is 17 amino acids. The CDR3 spells CASSRERLAGPVDTQYF. The CDR3 nucleotides read TGTGCCAGCAGCCGTGAGCGACTAGCGGGCCCTGTGGATACGCAGTATTTT.

The chain carries TRBV3-1 (or the pseudogene TRBV3-2) and TRBJ1-2, with TRBD1 identical over 9 bases. The germline gives CDR1 LGHDT, CDR2 YNNKEL (reference sequence). With 5 bases clipped from V and 4 bases from J, the junction kept 5 bases outside the gene matches. This CDR3 is 14 amino acids long. The CDR3 coding sequence is TGTGCCAGCAGCGGGGGACAGGGCACCTATGGCTACACCTTC. Its translation: CASSGGQGTYGYTF.

The rearrangement uses TRBV5-1 and TRBJ1-4, with D maybe TRBD1 (6 bases). The CDR3 has 16 residues. Trimming took 0 bases from V and 0 from J, leaving 9 bases between them. Germline V CDR1 and CDR2: SGHRS, YFSETQ. CDR3 nucleotide sequence: TGCGCCAGCAGCTTGGGACAGGTTGCAACTAATGAAAAACTGTTTTTT. This codes for CASSLGQVATNEKLFF.

This clone was observed once. The V gene is TRBV9, the J gene TRBJ2-5; TRBD2 agrees at 8 bases. CDR1 and CDR2 (germline): SGDLS, YYNGEE. The V gene end was trimmed by 2 bases and the J gene end by 5 bases; junction bases not matched to a gene: 8. The CDR3 has 15 residues. CDR3 nucleotides: TGTGCCAGCAGCGTGCGAGCCACGGGAGGGGAGACCCAGTACTTC. It encodes CASSVRATGGETQYF.

In the case of this clone: The same CDR3 can be traced to other DNA sequences in this sample. The V gene is TRBV27, the J gene TRBJ1-1, with 9 positions matching TRBD1. V trimming: 2 bases; J trimming: 4 bases; junction bases outside the gene matches: 2. CDR3 length equals 14 residues. CDR1 and CDR2 from the germline V gene are MNHEY and SMNVEV (reference sequence). The CDR3 bases are TGTGCCAGCAGTTTAAGACAGGGGGGCACTGAAGCTTTCTTT. Its protein is CASSLRQGGTEAFF.

The chain carries TRBV5-6 and TRBJ2-5; D unresolved. CDR3 length: 13 amino acids. Germline V CDR1 and CDR2: SGHDT, YYEEEE. V was pared by 0 bases and J by 4 bases, with 7 bases between. In nucleotides, the CDR3 is TGTGCCAGCAGCTTGGCTTCCGGAGAGACCCAGTACTTC. This translates into CASSLASGETQYF.

This rearrangement joins TRBV4-2 to TRBJ2-7; 12 positions agree with TRBD2. Germline CDR1 is LGHNA and CDR2 is YNFKEQ. J gave up 6 bases and V 0 bases, and 9 bases lay outside the gene matches. The CDR3 spans 17 residues. CDR3 in amino acids: CASSQESRLAGVIEQYF. CDR3 nucleotide sequence: TGTGCCAGCAGCCAAGAGAGTAGACTAGCGGGAGTTATCGAGCAGTACTTC.

V and J are TRBV28 and TRBJ2-7, with D possibly being TRBD1 (5 bases). Germline assignment: CDR1 MDHEN and CDR2 SYDVKM. CDR3 length: 12 residues. V lost 8 bases and J 1 base, leaving 9 bases between the germline ends. The CDR3 nucleotides read TGTGCCAGCCGGCAGGGTTCCTACGAGCAGTACTTC. This gives the protein CASRQGSYEQYF.

In this sample, this clone turned up many times. The gene calls are TRBV5-1 and TRBJ1-1; D is possibly TRBD1 (5 bases). Germline CDR1 is SGHRS and CDR2 is YFSETQ. The CDR3 runs 14 residues. The ends were cut back, 4 bases at V and 3 bases at J, with 13 bases in the middle. In DNA, the CDR3 is TGCGCCAGCAGCCCTACGGACACACACACTGAAGCTTTCTTT. Amino acid sequence: CASSPTDTHTEAFF.

V and J are TRBV3-1 (or the pseudogene TRBV3-2) and TRBJ2-7; TRBD2 agrees at 7 bases. The CDR3 consists of 13 residues. CDR1 is LGHDT, CDR2 YNNKEL, per germline (reference sequence). V lost 4 bases, J lost 3 bases, and 3 bases stayed unmatched. CDR3 in amino acids: CASSLGLDYEQYF. The CDR3 DNA reads as TGTGCCAGCAGCCTCGGACTAGACTACGAGCAGTACTTC.

V is TRBV12-5 and J is TRBJ2-7; tentatively, D is TRBD1 (5 bases). The CDR3 extends over 16 amino acids. Germline V gene data show CDR1 as LGHNT and CDR2 as FRNRAP. V lost 6 bases and J 3 bases, leaving 21 bases between the germline ends. The CDR3, as DNA: TGTGCTAGTGGCTCCCGTCCCCAGGGATTAAGCTACGAGCAGTACTTC. Encoded protein: CASGSRPQGLSYEQYF. The whole variable domain, filled in from reference TRBV12-5 and TRBJ2-7, reads DARVTQTPRHKVTEMGQEVTMRCQPILGHNTVFWYRQTMMQGLELLAYFRNRAPLDDSGMPKDRFSAEMPDATLATLKIQPSEPRDSAVYFCASGSRPQGLSYEQYFGPGTRLTVT.

This clone was counted between two and nine times. The chain links TRBV21-1 to TRBJ2-1; the tabulated D call, TRBD2, remains unverified against the DNA. TRBV21-1 is reported as a pseudogene. This CDR3 region has 20 residues. The CDR3 sequence: CASKFTGPGGRPRGRNEQFF. In DNA, the CDR3 is TGTGCCAGCAAATTTACCGGGCCTGGGGGGAGGCCCCGAGGACGGAATGAGCAGTTCTTC.

This rearrangement joins TRBV6-5 to TRBJ1-5; no clear D gene. Germline V gene data show CDR1 as MNHEY and CDR2 as SVGAGI. Trimming left V 5 bases short and J 8 bases short, with 13 bases between. The CDR3 consists of 13 residues. The CDR3 DNA reads as TGTGCCAGCAGTAACACCCAAAGCGAGCCCCAGCATTTT. It encodes CASSNTQSEPQHF.

This rearrangement joins TRBV4-1 to TRBJ1-6; D unresolved. Between the trimmed V and J ends, which lost 2 bases and 9 bases, there was a span of 17 bases. Germline V gene data show CDR1 as MGHRA and CDR2 as YSYEKL. The CDR3 totals 16 residues. CDR3 sequence reads: CASSQQQVPGSSPLHF. The CDR3 bases are TGCGCCAGCAGCCAACAGCAGGTCCCCGGGAGTTCACCCCTCCACTTT.

Comments on this clone: At one boundary the junction diverges from the germline segment, which might be a read error. Other DNA sequences in this sample translate to the same CDR3. The chain couples TRBV6-5 to TRBJ2-2, with TRBD2 as a possible D gene (5 bases). The CDR3 totals 13 residues. The V gene's germline CDR1 is MNHEY and CDR2 SVGAGI. CDR3 nucleotide sequence: TGTGCCAGCGCAAAACAGACCACCGGGGAGCTATTTTTT. Residues: CASAKQTTGELFF.

This clone was counted a single time. The chain is built from TRBV10-3 and TRBJ2-7; 12 bases match TRBD2. Looked up from germline, CDR1 is ENHRY and CDR2 is SYGVKD. The CDR3 sequence is 18 residues long. The ends lost 3 bases at V and 1 base at J; junction bases unmatched: 10. The DNA for the CDR3 is TGTGCCATCAGTGACCTATTGCTAGCGGGAGGGACGTCCTACGAGCAGTACTTC. Encoded protein: CAISDLLLAGGTSYEQYF.

This clone was seen a handful of times. The V and J genes are TRBV6-6 and TRBJ2-1; TRBD2 aligns across 7 bases. CDR1 is MNHNY, CDR2 SVGAGI, per germline (reference sequence). This CDR3 has 13 residues. V lost 8 bases, J lost 5 bases, and 6 bases stayed unmatched. The CDR3 DNA reads as TGTGCCAGCTCAGCTAGCGGACACAATGAGCAGTTCTTC. Translation: CASSASGHNEQFF.